This T cell receptor (beta chain) was recorded in a study of beta chain features in type 1 diabetes. Turning to the study itself: All of the samples together had 107,917,701 sorted cells examined.

Sequencing targeted expressed TCRB transcripts, as all isolated RNA had been reverse transcribed. The method was immunoSEQ multiplex PCR; TCRdb's version includes in-frame clones alone and lacks a portion of them. The sample holds 250,000 to 300,000 clones, roughly 8% seen once. Study observations and caveats: The study found that naive, central memory and Treg TCRB repertoires appeared more similar in patients than in healthy donors. Short templates might get an advantage during PCR, and this would be equal in patients and controls. Significant though moderate, a shortening of TCRB CDR3s appeared in all four CD4+ subsets of Type 1 diabetes patients.

On this clone itself: The antigen is unknown.

The CDR3 spans 13 residues. J gave up 8 bases and V 1 base, and 4 bases lay outside the gene matches. Germline loops: CDR1 SGHDN, CDR2 FVKESK. This receptor was obtained from a woman aged 18-29 years in good health. The specimen sequenced was central memory CD4+ T cells from blood. The chain uses TRBV14 and TRBJ1-1; 7 nucleotides align to TRBD1. The CDR3 DNA follows: TGTGCCAGCAGCCAAGGGGTGACAGGGGAAGCTTTCTTT. Protein sequence: CASSQGVTGEAFF.